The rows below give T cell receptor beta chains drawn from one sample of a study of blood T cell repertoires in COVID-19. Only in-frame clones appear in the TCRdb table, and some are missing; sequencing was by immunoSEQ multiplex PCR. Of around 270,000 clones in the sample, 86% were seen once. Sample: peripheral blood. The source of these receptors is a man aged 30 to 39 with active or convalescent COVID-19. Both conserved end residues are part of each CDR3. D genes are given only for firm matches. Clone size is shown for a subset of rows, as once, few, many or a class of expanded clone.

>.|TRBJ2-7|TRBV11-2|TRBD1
TGTGCCAGCAGCTCTACAGGGGCCGTTAGCTACGAGCAGTACTTC
CASSSTGAVSYEQYF
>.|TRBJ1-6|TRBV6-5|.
TGTGCCAGCGGAAGGAGCTCCTATAATTCACCCCTCCACTTT
CASGRSSYNSPLHF
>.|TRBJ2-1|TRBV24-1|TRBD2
TGTGCCACCAGTGATCCGAGGACTAGCGGCTCCTACAATGAGCAGTTCTTC
CATSDPRTSGSYNEQFF
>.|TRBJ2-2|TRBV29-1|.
TGCAGCGTTCCGCAGTCCACCGGGGAGCTGTTTTTT
CSVPQSTGELFF
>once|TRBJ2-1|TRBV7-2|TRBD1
TGTGCCAGCAGCTATGGAGGTACCGGGACAGGGGCCTACAATGAGCAGTTCTTC
CASSYGGTGTGAYNEQFF
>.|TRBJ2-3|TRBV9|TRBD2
TGTGCCAGCAGCGTAGATAAGCGGGGGGGCCGCACAGATACGCAGTATTTT
CASSVDKRGGRTDTQYF
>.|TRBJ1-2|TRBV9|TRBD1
TGTGCCAGCAGCGTAGGGACAGGGTTCGACTACACCTTC
CASSVGTGFDYTF
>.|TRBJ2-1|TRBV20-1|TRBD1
TGCAGTGCCCAGGGGGACAATGAGCAGTTCTTC
CSAQGDNEQFF
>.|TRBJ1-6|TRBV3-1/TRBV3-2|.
TGTGCCAGCAGCCAAGGGGACTATTCACCCCTCCACTTT
CASSQGDYSPLHF
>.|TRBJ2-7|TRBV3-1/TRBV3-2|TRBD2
TGTGCCAGCAGCCAAGCGGGGGGGTCCTACGAGCAGTACTTC
CASSQAGGSYEQYF
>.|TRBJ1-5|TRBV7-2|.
TGTGCCAGCAGCTTATCCCTTCAGCCCCAGCATTTT
CASSLSLQPQHF
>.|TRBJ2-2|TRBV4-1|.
TGCGCCAGCAGCAAAGGACAGACGAACACCGGGGAGCTGTTTTTT
CASSKGQTNTGELFF
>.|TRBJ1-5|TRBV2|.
TGTGCCAGCAGTGAAGGCGGGGTCCCGGGTCAGCCCCAGCATTTT
CASSEGGVPGQPQHF
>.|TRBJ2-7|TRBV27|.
TGTGCCAGCAGTCTCGGGTCATACTACGAGCAGTACTTC
CASSLGSYYEQYF
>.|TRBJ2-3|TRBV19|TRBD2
TGTGCCAGTAGCAGGACTAGCGGTGGCGGGACAGATACGCAGTATTTT
CASSRTSGGGTDTQYF
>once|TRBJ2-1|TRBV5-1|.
TGCGCCAGCAGCTTTACCGGGAGAGTTGACAATGAGCAGTTCTTC
CASSFTGRVDNEQFF
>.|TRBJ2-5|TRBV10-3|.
TGTGCCATCAGTGGGACTTCTCAAGAGACCCAGTACTTC
CAISGTSQETQYF
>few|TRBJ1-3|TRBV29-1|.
TGCAGCGTTTTGTCGGGACACACATCCTCTGGAAACACCATATATTTT
CSVLSGHTSSGNTIYF
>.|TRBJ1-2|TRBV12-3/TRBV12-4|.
TGTGCCAGCAGTTTAGGGTCCCGGGACACCCATTTC
CASSLGSRDTHF
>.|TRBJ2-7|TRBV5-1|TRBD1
TGCGCCAGCAGTTCCCCGGACAGGGGTAATCACGAGCAGTACTTC
CASSSPDRGNHEQYF
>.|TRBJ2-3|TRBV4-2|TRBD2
TGTGCCAGCAGCCAAGGGGGGACTGCGGGGGGCAGCACAGATACGCAGTATTTT
CASSQGGTAGGSTDTQYF
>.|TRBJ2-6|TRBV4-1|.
TGCGCCAGCAGCCAGGATGCGGACAGCGTCCTGACTTTC
CASSQDADSVLTF
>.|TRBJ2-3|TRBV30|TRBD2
TGTGCCTGGAGTACTAGCGGGGGAACAGATACGCAGTATTTT
CAWSTSGGTDTQYF
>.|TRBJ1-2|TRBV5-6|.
TGTGCCAGCAGCTTGGAAGGGAGCTATGGCTACACCTTC
CASSLEGSYGYTF
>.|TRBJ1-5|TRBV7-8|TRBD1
TGTGCCAGCAGCCGTTCCAGGGGGCCAAATCAGCCCCAGCATTTT
CASSRSRGPNQPQHF
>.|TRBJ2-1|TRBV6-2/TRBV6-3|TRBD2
TGTGCCAGCAGATACAACCCGGGACTAGCGTGGGAGCAGTTCTTC
CASRYNPGLAWEQFF
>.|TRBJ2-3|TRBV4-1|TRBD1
TGCGCCAGCAGCCAAGATGCCAGGGGGCATGGAGATACGCAGTATTTT
CASSQDARGHGDTQYF
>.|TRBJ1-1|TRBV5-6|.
TGTGCCAGCAGCTTGGACGACAGTTTAACTGAAGCTTTCTTT
CASSLDDSLTEAFF
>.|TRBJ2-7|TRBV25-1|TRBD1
TGTGCCAGCAGTACAGACGGGACAGGGTTTTACGAGCAGTACTTC
CASSTDGTGFYEQYF
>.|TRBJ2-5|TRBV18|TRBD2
TGTGCCAGCTCACCGGTACTCCGACCCGGACTAGCGGGGGAGACGCCAAAAGAGACCCAGTACTTC
CASSPVLRPGLAGETPKETQYF
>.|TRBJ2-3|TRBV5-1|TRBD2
TGCGCCAGCAGCTTCGCGGGGAGGGTAGATACGCAGTATTTT
CASSFAGRVDTQYF
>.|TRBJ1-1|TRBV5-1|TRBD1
TGCGCCAGCAGCGCCGGGACAGACGGCACTGAAGCTTTCTTT
CASSAGTDGTEAFF
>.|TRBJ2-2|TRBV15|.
TGTGCCACCAGCAGGGACTTGAACACCGGGGAGCTGTTTTTT
CATSRDLNTGELFF
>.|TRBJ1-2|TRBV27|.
TGTGCCAGCAGTTTAGAAGGCGGCTGGGGCGGCTACACCTTC
CASSLEGGWGGYTF
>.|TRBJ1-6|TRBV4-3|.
TGCGCCAGCAGCCAAGTTTACAGAGCGGGGTCACCCCTCCACTTT
CASSQVYRAGSPLHF
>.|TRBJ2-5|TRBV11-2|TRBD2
TGTGCCAGCAGCTTAGTCCCCGGGTTAGCGGGGGAGGGCCAGTACTTC
CASSLVPGLAGEGQYF
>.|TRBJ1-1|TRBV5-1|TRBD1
TGCGCCAGCAGCTTAGGGGATGAGGGGGCGGTGAACACTGAAGCTTTCTTT
CASSLGDEGAVNTEAFF
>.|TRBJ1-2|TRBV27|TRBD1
TGTGCCAGCAGGCGACAGGGGGACGCTAACTATGGCTACACCTTC
CASRRQGDANYGYTF
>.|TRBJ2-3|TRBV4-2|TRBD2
TGTGCCAGCAGCCGACCACTTGGACTAGCGGGGGCCCGGCCGTTCGGAGATACGCAGTATTTT
CASSRPLGLAGARPFGDTQYF
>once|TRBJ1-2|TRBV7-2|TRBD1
TGTGCCAGCAGCTTAGGGGACAGGGAGGACTATGGCTACACCTTC
CASSLGDREDYGYTF
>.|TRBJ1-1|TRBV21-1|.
TGTGCCAGCAGCAAACCGACTAACCAGGGAGGTATAGAGAAGGTTACTGAAGCTTTCTTT
CASSKPTNQGGIEKVTEAFF
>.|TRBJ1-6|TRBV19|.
TGTGCCAGTAGTATTGGTGGCAGGGTGCGTTCACCCCTCCACTTT
CASSIGGRVRSPLHF